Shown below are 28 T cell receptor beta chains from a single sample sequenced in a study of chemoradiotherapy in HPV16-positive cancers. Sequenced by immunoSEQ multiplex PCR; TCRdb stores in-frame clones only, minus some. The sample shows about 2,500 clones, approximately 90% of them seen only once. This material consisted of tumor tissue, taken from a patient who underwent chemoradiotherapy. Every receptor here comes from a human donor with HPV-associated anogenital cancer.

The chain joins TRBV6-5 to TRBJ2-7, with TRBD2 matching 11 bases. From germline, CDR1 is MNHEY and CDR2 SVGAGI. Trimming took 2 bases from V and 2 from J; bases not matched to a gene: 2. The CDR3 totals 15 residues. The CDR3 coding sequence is TGTGCCAGCAGTTACGCACTAGCGGGAGCCTACGAGCAGTACTTC. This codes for CASSYALAGAYEQYF.

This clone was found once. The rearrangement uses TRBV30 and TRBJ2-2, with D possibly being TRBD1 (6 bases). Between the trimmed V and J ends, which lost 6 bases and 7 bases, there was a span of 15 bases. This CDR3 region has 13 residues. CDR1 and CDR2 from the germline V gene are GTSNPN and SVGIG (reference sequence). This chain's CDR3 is CACLRGWDGELFF. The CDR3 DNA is TGTGCCTGCCTCAGGGGCTGGGACGGGGAGCTGTTTTTT. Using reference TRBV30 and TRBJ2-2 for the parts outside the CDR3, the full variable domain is SQTIHQWPATLVQPVGSPLSLECTVEGTSNPNLYWYRQAAGRGLQLLFYSVGIGQISSEVPQNLSASRPQDRQFILSSKKLLLSDSGFYLCACLRGWDGELFFGEGSRLTVL.

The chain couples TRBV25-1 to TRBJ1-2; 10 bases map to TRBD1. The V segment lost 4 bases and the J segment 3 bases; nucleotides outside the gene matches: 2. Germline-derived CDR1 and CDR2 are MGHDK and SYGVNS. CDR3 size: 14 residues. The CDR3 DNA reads TGTGCCAGCAGTGCGGGACAGGGGCACTATGGCTACACCTTC. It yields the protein CASSAGQGHYGYTF.

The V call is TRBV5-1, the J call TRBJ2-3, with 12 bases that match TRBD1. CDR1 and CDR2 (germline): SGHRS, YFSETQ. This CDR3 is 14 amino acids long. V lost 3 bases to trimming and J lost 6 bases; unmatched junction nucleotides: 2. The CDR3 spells CASSSGQGADTQYF. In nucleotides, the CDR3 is TGCGCCAGCAGCTCGGGACAGGGGGCGGATACGCAGTATTTT.

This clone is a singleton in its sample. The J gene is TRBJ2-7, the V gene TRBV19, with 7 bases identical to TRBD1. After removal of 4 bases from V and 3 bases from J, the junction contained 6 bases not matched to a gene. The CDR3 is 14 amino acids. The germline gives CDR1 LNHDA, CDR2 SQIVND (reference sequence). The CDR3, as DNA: TGTGCCAGTAGTACACCGGGACAGAACTACGAGCAGTACTTC. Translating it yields CASSTPGQNYEQYF.

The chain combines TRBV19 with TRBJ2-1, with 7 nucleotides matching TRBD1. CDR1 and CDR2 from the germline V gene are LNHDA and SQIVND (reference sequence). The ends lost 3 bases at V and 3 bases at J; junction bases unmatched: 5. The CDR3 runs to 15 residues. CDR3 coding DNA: TGTGCCAGTAGTATCTGGGGACAGAACTACAATGAGCAGTTCTTC. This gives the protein CASSIWGQNYNEQFF.

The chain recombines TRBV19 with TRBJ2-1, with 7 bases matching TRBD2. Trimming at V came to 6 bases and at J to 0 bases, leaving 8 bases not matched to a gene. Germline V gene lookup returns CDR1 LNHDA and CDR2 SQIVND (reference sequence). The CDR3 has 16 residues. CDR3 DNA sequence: TGTGCCAGTAGATCGGGGGGTCTGAGCTCCTACAATGAGCAGTTCTTC. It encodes CASRSGGLSSYNEQFF.

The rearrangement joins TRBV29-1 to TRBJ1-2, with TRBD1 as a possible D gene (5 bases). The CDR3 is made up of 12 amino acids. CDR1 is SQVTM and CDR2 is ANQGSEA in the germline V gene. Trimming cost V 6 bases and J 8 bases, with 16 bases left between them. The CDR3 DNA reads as TGCAGCGTGGCCGGGGCCCGCTTGGGCTACACCTTC. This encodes CSVAGARLGYTF.

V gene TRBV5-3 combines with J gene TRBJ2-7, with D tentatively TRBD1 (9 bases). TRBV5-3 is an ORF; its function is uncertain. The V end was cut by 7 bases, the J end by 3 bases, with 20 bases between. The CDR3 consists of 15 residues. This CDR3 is CARSGGGQGLYEQYF. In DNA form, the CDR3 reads TGTGCCAGATCGGGAGGGGGACAGGGACTCTACGAGCAGTACTTC.

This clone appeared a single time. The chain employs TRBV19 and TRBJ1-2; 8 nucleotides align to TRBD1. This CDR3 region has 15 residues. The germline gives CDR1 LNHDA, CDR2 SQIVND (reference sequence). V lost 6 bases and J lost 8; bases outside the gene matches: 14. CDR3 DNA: TGTGCCAGTAGACCCGGACAGGGCGTGTCGGGAGGCTACACCTTC. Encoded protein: CASRPGQGVSGGYTF.

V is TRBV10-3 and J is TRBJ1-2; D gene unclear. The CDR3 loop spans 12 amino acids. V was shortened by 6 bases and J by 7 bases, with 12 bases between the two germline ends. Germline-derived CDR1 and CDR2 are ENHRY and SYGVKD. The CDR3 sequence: CAIRVGMGGYTF. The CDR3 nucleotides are TGTGCCATCAGGGTAGGAATGGGTGGCTACACCTTC.

The CDR3 loop is CASSRSGRAWNGELFF. In DNA, the CDR3 is TGTGCCAGCAGCAGAAGCGGGAGGGCCTGGAACGGGGAGCTGTTTTTT. This rearrangement joins TRBV7-9 to TRBJ2-2; 10 bases are a match to TRBD2. Trimming cost V 5 bases and J 7 bases; bases outside gene matches: 10. This CDR3 has 16 residues. Germline V gives CDR1 SEHNR, CDR2 FQNEAQ (reference sequence).

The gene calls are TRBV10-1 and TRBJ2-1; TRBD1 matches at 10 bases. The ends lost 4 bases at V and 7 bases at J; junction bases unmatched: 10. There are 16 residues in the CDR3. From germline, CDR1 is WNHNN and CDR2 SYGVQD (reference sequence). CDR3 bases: TGCGCCAGCAGTGCCCCCGGGACAGGGGTGGGGAATGAGCAGTTCTTC. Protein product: CASSAPGTGVGNEQFF.

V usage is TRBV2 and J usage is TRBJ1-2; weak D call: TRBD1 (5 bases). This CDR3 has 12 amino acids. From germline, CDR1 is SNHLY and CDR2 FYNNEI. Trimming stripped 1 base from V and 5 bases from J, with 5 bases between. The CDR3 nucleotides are TGTGCCAGCAGTGAAGAGGGGTATGGCTACACCTTC. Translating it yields CASSEEGYGYTF.

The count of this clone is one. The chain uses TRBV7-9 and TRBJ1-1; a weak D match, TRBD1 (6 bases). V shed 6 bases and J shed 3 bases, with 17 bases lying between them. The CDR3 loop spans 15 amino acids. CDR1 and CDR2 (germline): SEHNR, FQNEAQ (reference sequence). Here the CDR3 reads CASRDLEGGHTEAFF. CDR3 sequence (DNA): TGTGCCAGCAGAGACCTGGAAGGGGGACACACTGAAGCTTTCTTT.

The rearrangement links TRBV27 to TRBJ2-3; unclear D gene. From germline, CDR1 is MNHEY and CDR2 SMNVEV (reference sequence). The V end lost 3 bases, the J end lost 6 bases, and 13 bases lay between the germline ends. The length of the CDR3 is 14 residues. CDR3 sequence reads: CASSFRYPLDTQYF. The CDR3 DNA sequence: TGTGCCAGCAGTTTCAGGTACCCGCTGGATACGCAGTATTTT.

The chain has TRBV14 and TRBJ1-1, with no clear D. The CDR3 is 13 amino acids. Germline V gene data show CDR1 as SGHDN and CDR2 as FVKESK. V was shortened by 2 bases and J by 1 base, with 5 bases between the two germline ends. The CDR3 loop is CASSQLQNTEAFF. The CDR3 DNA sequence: TGTGCCAGCAGCCAACTGCAGAACACTGAAGCTTTCTTT.

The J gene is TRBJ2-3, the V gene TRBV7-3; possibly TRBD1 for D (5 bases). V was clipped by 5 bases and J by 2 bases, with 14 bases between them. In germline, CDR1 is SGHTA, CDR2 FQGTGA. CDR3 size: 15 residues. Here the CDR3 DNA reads TGTGCCAGCAGCGGAAGGGGCGGAGACACAGATACGCAGTATTTT. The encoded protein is CASSGRGGDTDTQYF.

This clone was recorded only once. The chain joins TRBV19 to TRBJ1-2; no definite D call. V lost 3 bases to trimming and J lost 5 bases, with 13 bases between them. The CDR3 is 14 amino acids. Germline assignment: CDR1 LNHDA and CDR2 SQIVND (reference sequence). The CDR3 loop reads CASSIASGPYGYTF. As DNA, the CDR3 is TGTGCCAGTAGTATCGCGTCAGGACCTTATGGCTACACCTTC.

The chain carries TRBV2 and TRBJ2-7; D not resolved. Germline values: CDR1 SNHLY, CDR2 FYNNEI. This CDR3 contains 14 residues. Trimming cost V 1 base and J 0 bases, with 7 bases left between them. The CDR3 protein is CASSEGSLSYEQYF. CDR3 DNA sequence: TGTGCCAGCAGTGAAGGGTCCCTCTCCTACGAGCAGTACTTC. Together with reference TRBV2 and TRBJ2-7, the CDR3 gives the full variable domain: EPEVTQTPSHQVTQMGQEVILRCVPISNHLYFYWYRQILGQKVEFLVSFYNNEISEKSEIFDDQFSVERPDGSNFTLKIRSTKLEDSAMYFCASSEGSLSYEQYFGPGTRLTVT.

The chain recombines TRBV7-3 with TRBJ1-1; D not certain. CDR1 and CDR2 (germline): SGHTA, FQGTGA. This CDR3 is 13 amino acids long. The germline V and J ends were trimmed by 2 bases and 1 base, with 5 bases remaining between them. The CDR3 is CASSLAGNTEAFF. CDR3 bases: TGTGCCAGCAGCTTAGCAGGGAACACTGAAGCTTTCTTT.

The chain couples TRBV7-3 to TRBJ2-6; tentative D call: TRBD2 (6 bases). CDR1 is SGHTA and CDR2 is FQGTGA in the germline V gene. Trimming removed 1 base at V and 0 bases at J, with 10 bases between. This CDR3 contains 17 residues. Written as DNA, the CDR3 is TGTGCCAGCAGCTTAATGGAGGGAGTCTCTGGGGCCAACGTCCTGACTTTC. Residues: CASSLMEGVSGANVLTF.

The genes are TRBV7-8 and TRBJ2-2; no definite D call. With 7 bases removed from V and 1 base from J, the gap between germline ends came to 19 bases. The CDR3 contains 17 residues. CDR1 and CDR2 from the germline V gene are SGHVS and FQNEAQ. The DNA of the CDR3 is TGTGCCAGCACGGTGGATCGAATAATGTGGAACACCGGGGAGCTGTTTTTT. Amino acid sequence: CASTVDRIMWNTGELFF.

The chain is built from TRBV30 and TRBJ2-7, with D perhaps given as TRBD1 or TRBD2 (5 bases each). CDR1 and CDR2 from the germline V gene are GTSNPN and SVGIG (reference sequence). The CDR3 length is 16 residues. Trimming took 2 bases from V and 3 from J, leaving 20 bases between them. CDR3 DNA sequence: TGTGCCTGGAGTTCGTACACATCGGGGCAGGGCTACGAGCAGTACTTC. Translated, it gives CAWSSYTSGQGYEQYF.

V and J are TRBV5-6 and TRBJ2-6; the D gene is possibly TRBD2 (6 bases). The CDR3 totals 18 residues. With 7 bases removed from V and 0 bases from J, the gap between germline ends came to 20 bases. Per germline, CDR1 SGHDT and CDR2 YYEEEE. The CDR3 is CASGSTGTYSSGANVLTF. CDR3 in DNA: TGTGCCAGCGGCTCGACCGGGACTTACAGCTCTGGGGCCAACGTCCTGACTTTC. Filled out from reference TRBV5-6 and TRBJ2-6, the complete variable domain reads DAGVTQSPTHLIKTRGQQVTLRCSPKSGHDTVSWYQQALGQGPQFIFQYYEEEERQRGNFPDRFSGHQFPNYSSELNVNALLLGDSALYLCASGSTGTYSSGANVLTFGAGSRLTVL.

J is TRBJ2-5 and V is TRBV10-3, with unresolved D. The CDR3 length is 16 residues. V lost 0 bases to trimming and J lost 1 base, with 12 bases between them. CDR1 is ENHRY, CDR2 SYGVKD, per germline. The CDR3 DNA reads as TGTGCCATCAGTGAGTCGATATCGGCAGGCCAAGAGACCCAGTACTTC. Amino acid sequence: CAISESISAGQETQYF.

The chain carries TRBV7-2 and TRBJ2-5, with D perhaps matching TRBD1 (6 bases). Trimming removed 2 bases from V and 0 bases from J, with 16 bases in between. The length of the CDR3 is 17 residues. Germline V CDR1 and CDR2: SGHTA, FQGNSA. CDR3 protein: CASSLFRGKAYQETQYF. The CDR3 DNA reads TGTGCCAGCAGCTTATTTAGGGGGAAGGCGTACCAAGAGACCCAGTACTTC.

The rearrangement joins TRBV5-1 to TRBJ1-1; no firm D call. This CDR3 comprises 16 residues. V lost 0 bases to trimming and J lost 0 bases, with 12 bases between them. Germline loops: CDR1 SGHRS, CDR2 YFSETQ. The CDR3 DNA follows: TGCGCCAGCAGCTTGGTTCCTCTGGGTATGAACACTGAAGCTTTCTTT. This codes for CASSLVPLGMNTEAFF. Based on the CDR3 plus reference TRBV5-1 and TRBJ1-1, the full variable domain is KAGVTQTPRYLIKTRGQQVTLSCSPISGHRSVSWYQQTPGQGLQFLFEYFSETQRNKGNFPGRFSGRQFSNSRSEMNVSTLELGDSALYLCASSLVPLGMNTEAFFGQGTRLTVV.